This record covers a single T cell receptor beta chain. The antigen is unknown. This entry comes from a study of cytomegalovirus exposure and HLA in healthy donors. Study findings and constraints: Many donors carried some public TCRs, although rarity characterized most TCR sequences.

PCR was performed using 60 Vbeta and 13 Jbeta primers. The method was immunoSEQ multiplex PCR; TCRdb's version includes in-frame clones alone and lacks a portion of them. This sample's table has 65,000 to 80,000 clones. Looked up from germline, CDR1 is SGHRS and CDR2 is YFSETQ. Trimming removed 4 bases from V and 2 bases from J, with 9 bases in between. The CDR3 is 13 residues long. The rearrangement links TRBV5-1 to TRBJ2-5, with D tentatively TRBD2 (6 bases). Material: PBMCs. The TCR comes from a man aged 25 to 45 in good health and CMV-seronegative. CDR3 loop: CASSGTLQETQYF. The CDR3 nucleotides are TGCGCCAGCAGCGGGACTTTACAAGAGACCCAGTACTTC.